A single T cell receptor (beta chain) is shown here with its context. Its antigen remains unknown. These data originate in a study of B cell selection in AIRE deficiency. The sorted conventional CD4 T cells were gated as CD4+CD127+. General study points: Approximately 33% of healthy-shared Treg TCRbeta sequences appeared in patient Tconv cells.

Profiled with immunoSEQ multiplex PCR; TCRdb holds only in-frame clones, not every one. The data contain tens of thousands of clones, 95% to 98% of them seen just once; the ten biggest clones take up roughly 0.2%. The receptor was derived from a human donor in good health. Material for sequencing was CD4+CD127+ conventional T cells sorted from PBMCs.

This CDR3 is CASSSPLDRAGNTIYF. For the CDR3, the DNA is TGTGCCAGCAGTTCCCCCTTGGACAGGGCTGGAAACACCATATATTTT. The chain joins TRBV28 to TRBJ1-3; 8 bases line up with TRBD1. This CDR3 is built from 16 residues. Losses at the gene ends were 4 bases for V and 2 bases for J; bases not matched to a gene: 7. In germline, CDR1 is MDHEN, CDR2 SYDVKM. Full variable domain (remainder filled in from reference TRBV28 and TRBJ1-3): DVKVTQSSRYLVKRTGEKVFLECVQDMDHENMFWYRQDPGLGLRLIYFSYDVKMKEKGDIPEGYSVSREKKERFSLILESASTNQTSMYLCASSSPLDRAGNTIYFGEGSWLTVV.